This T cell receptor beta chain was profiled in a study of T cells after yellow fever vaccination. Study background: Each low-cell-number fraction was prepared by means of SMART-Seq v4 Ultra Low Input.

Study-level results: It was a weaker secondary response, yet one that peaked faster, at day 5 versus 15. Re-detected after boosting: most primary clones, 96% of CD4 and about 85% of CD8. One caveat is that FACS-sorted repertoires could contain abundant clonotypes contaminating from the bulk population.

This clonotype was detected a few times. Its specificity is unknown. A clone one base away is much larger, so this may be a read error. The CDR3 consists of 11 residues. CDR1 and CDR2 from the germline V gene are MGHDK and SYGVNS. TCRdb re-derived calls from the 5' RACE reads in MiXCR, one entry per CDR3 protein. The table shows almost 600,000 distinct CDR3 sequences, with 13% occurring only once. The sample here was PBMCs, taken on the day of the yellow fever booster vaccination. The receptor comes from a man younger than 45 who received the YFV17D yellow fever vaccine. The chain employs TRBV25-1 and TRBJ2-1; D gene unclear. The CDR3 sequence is CASREYNEQFF. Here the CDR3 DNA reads TGTGCCAGCAGGGAATACAATGAGCAGTTCTTC.